The 2 T cell receptor beta chains below were found in one sample sequenced in a study of shared clonotypes between healthy human individuals. Assay: immunoSEQ multiplex PCR; the TCRdb copy retains only in-frame clones and omits some. The sample lists about 1 million clones; around 74% were seen once. Sequenced: memory CD4+ T cells sorted from blood. Subset of the sample: CD45RA-negative fraction. The receptors originated from a man aged 18 to 35 in good health.

The V and J genes are TRBV5-6 and TRBJ2-7; 7 bases fit TRBD1. The CDR3 spans 16 residues. Trimming took 3 bases from V and 2 from J; bases not matched to a gene: 11. Per the germline V gene, CDR1 is SGHDT and CDR2 is YYEEEE. Written as DNA, the CDR3 is TGTGCCAGCAGCTCACGAACTCCGGGACAGCCCTACGAGCAGTACTTC. Translated, it gives CASSSRTPGQPYEQYF.

V is TRBV12-5 and J is TRBJ1-3; D gene ambiguous. The CDR3 is 15 amino acids. CDR1 and CDR2 from the germline V gene are LGHNT and FRNRAP. Trimming removed 5 bases from V and 0 bases from J, with 11 bases in between. The CDR3 DNA reads TGTGCTAGTGGTCTTCCGTCCCCCTCTGGAAACACCATATATTTT. It yields the protein CASGLPSPSGNTIYF.